The clone carrying this T cell receptor beta chain was observed a handful of times. The antigen is undetermined. This sample is part of a study of blood T cells in healthy people across ages. Findings of the study overall: TCR beta diversity tracked closely with naive T cell percentage. Unsorted PBMCs blocked a conclusive comparison of naive and antigen-experienced cells.

Sample-barcoded 5' priming and a J-beta primer mix drove a second PCR of roughly 6 to 12 cycles. Each of the cDNA molecules was tagged by a template-switch adaptor with 12 random nucleotides. MiXCR, run by TCRdb on the 5' RACE reads, gives a single entry per CDR3 protein. The repertoire consists of about 630,000 distinct CDR3 sequences, with more than 20% occurring once and the leading ten covering roughly 3.9%. The receptor was derived from a man aged 65-85 years in good health. The sequenced material came from blood.

The CDR3 coding sequence is TGTGCCAGCAGCCAAAGGGCGAGTGAAAAACTGTTTTTT. Encoded protein: CASSQRASEKLFF. This chain links TRBV3-1 with TRBJ1-4; no definite D call. CDR3 length: 13 residues. V shed 2 bases and J shed 7 bases, with 8 bases lying between them. Germline-derived CDR1 and CDR2 are LGHDT and YNNKEL (reference sequence).